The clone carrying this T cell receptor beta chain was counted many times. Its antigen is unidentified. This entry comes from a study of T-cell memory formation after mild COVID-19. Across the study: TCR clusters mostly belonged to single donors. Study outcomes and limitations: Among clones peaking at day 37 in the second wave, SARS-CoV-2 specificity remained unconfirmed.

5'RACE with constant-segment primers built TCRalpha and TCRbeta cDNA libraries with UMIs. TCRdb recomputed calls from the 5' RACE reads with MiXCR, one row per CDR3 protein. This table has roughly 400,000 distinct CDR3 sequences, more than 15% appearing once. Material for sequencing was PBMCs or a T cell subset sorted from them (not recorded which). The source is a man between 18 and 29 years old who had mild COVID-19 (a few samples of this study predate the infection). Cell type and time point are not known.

CDR3 DNA sequence: TGCGCCAGCAGCTTGGACTCGTTGAATGAGCAGTTCTTC. Its translation: CASSLDSLNEQFF. The rearrangement uses TRBV5-1 and TRBJ2-1; no firm D call. The V gene's germline CDR1 is SGHRS and CDR2 YFSETQ. This CDR3 comprises 13 residues. V dropped 0 bases and J dropped 7 bases, with 8 bases sitting between them.